The clone carrying this T cell receptor (beta chain) was found a few times. PCR was performed a second time for about 7 to 12 cycles using a sample-barcoded 5' primer and a J-beta primer mix. TCRdb ran MiXCR on the 5' RACE reads and lists one entry per CDR3 protein. There are around 1,900,000 distinct CDR3 sequences in the sample; 35% to 50% occur only once, and 20% to 25% lies in the top ten. The data were taken from a study of blood T cells in healthy people across ages. CDR3 length equals 11 residues. Trimming shortened V by 5 bases and J by 10 bases, and 11 bases separated the two germline ends. The sample comprised blood. The receptor was isolated from a human donor in good health. The rearrangement uses TRBV12-3 or TRBV12-4 and TRBJ2-5; D could derive from TRBD1 or TRBD2 (5 bases each). The CDR3 DNA sequence: TGTGCCAGCAGTCCCAGGGACGACCAGTACTTC. It specifies CASSPRDDQYF.